This T cell receptor (beta chain) was sequenced in a study of shared clonotypes between healthy human individuals. Looking at the study overall: A donor's plate count was three for CD4 naive and three for CD4 memory; CD8 naive had two and CD8 memory one.

Participating donors were healthy, HIV-negative adults free of recent acute infections or vaccinations. Findings and caveats of the study: Some naive CD4 clonotypes, roughly 5%, turned up in common across several donors.

Profiling relied on immunoSEQ multiplex PCR, and the TCRdb table lists in-frame clones only, not all of them. The table includes over a million clones, approximately 98% detected once. Germline assignment: CDR1 LNHDA and CDR2 SQIVND (reference sequence). V lost 1 base, J lost 0 bases, and 17 bases lay in between. The CDR3 runs to 18 residues. The count of this clone is one. What it binds is unknown. V usage is TRBV19 and J usage is TRBJ2-3; unclear D gene. This clonotype originated in a man under 40 in good health. Sequenced input: naive CD4+ T cells sorted from blood. The subset was: CD45RA+ positively selected. This CDR3 is CASSIGGSPDTSTDTQYF. In nucleotides, the CDR3 is TGTGCCAGTAGTATAGGCGGTAGCCCAGATACTAGCACAGATACGCAGTATTTT.